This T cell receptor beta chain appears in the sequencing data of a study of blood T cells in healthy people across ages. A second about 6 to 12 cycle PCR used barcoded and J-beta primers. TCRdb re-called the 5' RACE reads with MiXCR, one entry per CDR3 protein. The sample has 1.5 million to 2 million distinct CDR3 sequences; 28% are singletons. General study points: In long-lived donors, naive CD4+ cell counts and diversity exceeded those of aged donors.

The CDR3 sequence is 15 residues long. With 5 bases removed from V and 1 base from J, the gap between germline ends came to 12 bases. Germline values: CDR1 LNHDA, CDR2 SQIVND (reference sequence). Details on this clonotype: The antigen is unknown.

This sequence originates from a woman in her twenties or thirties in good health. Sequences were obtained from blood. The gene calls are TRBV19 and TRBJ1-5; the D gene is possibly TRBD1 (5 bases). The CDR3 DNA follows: TGTGCCAGTAGTCCGACAGTGTCCAGCAATCAGCCCCAGCATTTT. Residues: CASSPTVSSNQPQHF.